The 6 T cell receptor beta chains listed next were all sequenced from one sample in a study of T-cell reconstitution after alpha-beta-depleted transplantation in children listed by TCRdb under 2016. The library was produced with PCR. The sequencing machine was an Illumina HiSeq 2500. TCR library preparation used molecular barcoding, with unique molecular identifiers applied to normalize quantification of the TCRbeta repertoire. Starting from the raw public reads, TCRdb applied fastp trimming at Q25, assembled clones with MiXCR and retained in-frame beta chains. When rows share a CDR3 protein, they turn into one entry using the most common DNA and genes. In all, the sample holds about 440,000 distinct CDR3 sequences, and over 40% of those were seen once. 25% to 30% of the sample lies in the top ten. In the paper's terms, the treatment or condition label means: allogeneic hematopoietic cell transplantation with graft depleted of TCRalphabeta T cells and CD19 B cells.

Material: PBMCs, obtained before TCRalphabeta/CD19-depleted stem cell transplant. The source of these receptors is a girl between 2 and 10 years old with aplastic anemia, due to receive a stem cell transplant.

The V and J genes are TRBV10-3 and TRBJ2-7; D may be TRBD2 (5 bases). V was shortened by 4 bases and J by 2 bases, with 9 bases between the two germline ends. The CDR3 sequence is 13 residues long. The germline CDR1 and CDR2 sequences are ENHRY and SYGVKD. CDR3 residues: CAISAGNTYEQYF. DNA for the CDR3: TGTGCCATCAGTGCGGGAAACACCTACGAGCAGTACTTC.

This clonotype was picked up a small number of times. The chain has TRBV20-1 and TRBJ2-1; D possibly corresponds to TRBD2 (5 bases). The V gene's germline CDR1 is DFQATT and CDR2 SNEGSKA (reference sequence). This CDR3 has 14 residues. Trimming removed 0 bases from V and 8 bases from J, with 14 bases in between. The CDR3 spells CSARDLEGRDEQFF. CDR3 nucleotides: TGCAGTGCTAGAGATCTAGAGGGTCGGGATGAGCAGTTCTTC.

The chain links TRBV9 to TRBJ1-1; D ambiguous. Germline-derived CDR1 and CDR2 are SGDLS and YYNGEE. V dropped 0 bases and J dropped 1 base, with 16 bases sitting between them. The CDR3 covers 17 residues. As DNA, the CDR3 is TGTGCCAGCAGCGTAGGGCAGGCCAAAGGTCCGAACACTGAAGCTTTCTTT. Translating gives CASSVGQAKGPNTEAFF.

The CDR3 region is CASSSPGLFSGNTIYF. As DNA, the CDR3 is TGTGCCAGCAGTTCGCCAGGGCTCTTCTCTGGAAACACCATATATTTT. J is TRBJ1-3 and V is TRBV6-5; D might be TRBD1 (5 bases). Germline loops: CDR1 MNHEY, CDR2 SVGAGI. Trimming removed 4 bases at V and 0 bases at J, with 13 bases between. CDR3 length: 16 residues.

This chain links TRBV5-4 with TRBJ2-5; 11 bases fit TRBD2. The V and J ends lost 2 bases and 2 bases, in that order; junction bases with no gene match: 14. The CDR3 loop spans 19 amino acids. Germline loops: CDR1 SGHNT, CDR2 YYREEE (reference sequence). The CDR3 is CASSFSGGASGVGQETQYF. CDR3 bases: TGTGCCAGCAGCTTTAGCGGGGGGGCGTCGGGAGTGGGACAAGAGACCCAGTACTTC.

In this sample, this clonotype turned up many times. The chain uses TRBV10-3 and TRBJ1-3; TRBD1 might be the D (6 bases). V lost 8 bases and J lost 0, with 8 bases in between. From germline, CDR1 is ENHRY and CDR2 SYGVKD. This CDR3 has 13 residues. The CDR3 reads CAILDSSGNTIYF. DNA for the CDR3: TGTGCCATCTTGGACAGCTCTGGAAACACCATATATTTT.